One TCR beta chain is described in this entry. In the PCR, 60 Vbeta and 13 Jbeta primers were used. The data were produced by immunoSEQ multiplex PCR, yet TCRdb's version contains in-frame clones alone and is incomplete. The sample has more than 65,000 clones, about 80% seen once; the top ten hold 4.5% to 7%. The sample belongs to a study of cytomegalovirus exposure and HLA in healthy donors. CDR3 size: 15 residues. Germline assignment: CDR1 MDHEN and CDR2 SYDVKM. Unmatched junction bases numbered 6, after V lost 6 bases and J lost 2 bases. The sample comprised PBMCs. The TCR comes from a female donor in good health and CMV-seronegative. V usage is TRBV28 and J usage is TRBJ1-4, with 7 bases that match TRBD1. The CDR3 bases are TGTGCCAGCAGGCAGGGGGAATTGACTAATGAAAAACTGTTTTTT. It yields the protein CASRQGELTNEKLFF.